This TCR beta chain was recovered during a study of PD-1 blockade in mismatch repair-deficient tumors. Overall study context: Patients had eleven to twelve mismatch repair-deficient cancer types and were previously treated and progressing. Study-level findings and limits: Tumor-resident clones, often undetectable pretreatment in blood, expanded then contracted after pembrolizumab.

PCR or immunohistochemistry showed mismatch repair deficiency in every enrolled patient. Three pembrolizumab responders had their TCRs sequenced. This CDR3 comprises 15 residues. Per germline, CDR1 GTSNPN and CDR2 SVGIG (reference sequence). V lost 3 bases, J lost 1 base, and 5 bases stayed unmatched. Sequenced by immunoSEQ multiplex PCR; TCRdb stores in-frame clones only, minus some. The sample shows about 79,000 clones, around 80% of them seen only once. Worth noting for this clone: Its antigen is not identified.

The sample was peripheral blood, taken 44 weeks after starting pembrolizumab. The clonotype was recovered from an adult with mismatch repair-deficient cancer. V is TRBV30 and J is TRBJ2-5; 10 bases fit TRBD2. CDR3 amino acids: CAWSRAGGLQETQYF. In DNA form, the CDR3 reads TGTGCCTGGAGCAGAGCGGGAGGGCTCCAAGAGACCCAGTACTTC.